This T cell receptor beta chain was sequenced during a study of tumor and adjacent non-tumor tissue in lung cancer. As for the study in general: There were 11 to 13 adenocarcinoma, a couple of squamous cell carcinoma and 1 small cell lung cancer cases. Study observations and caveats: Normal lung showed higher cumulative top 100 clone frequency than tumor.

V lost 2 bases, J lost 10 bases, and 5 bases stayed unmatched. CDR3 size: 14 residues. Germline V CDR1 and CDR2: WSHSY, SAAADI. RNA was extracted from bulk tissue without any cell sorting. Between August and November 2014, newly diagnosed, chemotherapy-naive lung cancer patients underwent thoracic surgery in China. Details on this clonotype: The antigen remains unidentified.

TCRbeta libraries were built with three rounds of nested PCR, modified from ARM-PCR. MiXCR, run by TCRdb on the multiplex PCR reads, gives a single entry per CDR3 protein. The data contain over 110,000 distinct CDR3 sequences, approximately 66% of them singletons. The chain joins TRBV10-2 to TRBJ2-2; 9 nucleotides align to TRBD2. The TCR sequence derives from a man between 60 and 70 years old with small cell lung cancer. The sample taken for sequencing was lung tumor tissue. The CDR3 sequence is CASSESGRREELFF. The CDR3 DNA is TGCGCCAGCAGTGAGAGCGGGAGGAGGGAGGAGCTGTTTTTT.